This T cell receptor (beta chain) was found in a study of early T cells in non-severe SARS-CoV-2 infection (dated by TCRdb to 2020 to 2023). Study-wide context: Because TCR sequencing was done on bulk RNA from unsorted whole blood, the alpha and beta chains could not be paired.

Set within a cohort of healthcare workers in London, UK, this nested case-control study involved weekly PCR testing of nasopharyngeal swabs along with blood sampling. Healthcare workers were recruited between 23 and 31 March 2020, during the week of the UK lockdown, and were followed weekly for up to about 15 weeks. Including cysteine and phenylalanine, the CDR3 has 14 amino acids. Of all the DNA, just the CDR3 is kept, 42 bases in frame from base 1. The germline V gene (reference sequence) sets CDR1 to DFQATT and CDR2 to SNEGSKA. Trimming accounts for 1 base at V and 5 bases at J, while the number of junction bases matched to no gene is 7. Points the paper makes about the study in general: VDJdb matching was skewed toward anti-spike CD8 responses and likely underestimated virus-specific expansions by missing private and CD4 specificities.

Note on this clonotype: It has no known antigen specificity. No much larger clone exists at a distance of one base, and base qualities are not known.

Library creation used 5' RACE. The reads were generated on a NextSeq 500. To correct for sequencing error and PCR bias, the TCR library protocol tagged individual cDNA molecules with unique molecular identifiers. Sequencing covered both TCR alpha and beta chains, and within each sample the abundances of alpha and beta sequences were tightly co-correlated. The published analysis was carried out like this. Decombinator V4 was used to annotate TCR sequences for V gene, J gene and CDR3. Expanded TCRs were defined as changing significantly between any two time points under a Poisson model with p below 0.0001. TCR abundances were normalised to the total number of TCRs sequenced in each sample and reported as counts per million. MAIT TCRs were defined by TRAV1-2 paired with TRAJ12, TRAJ20 or TRAJ33, and iNKT TCRs by TRAV10 paired with TRAJ18. VDJdb, accessed 1 November 2021, was searched for CMV, EBV and SARS-CoV-2 annotated TCRs, excluding TCRs annotated for multiple antigens. The public reads were reanalyzed by TCRdb: fastp trimming at Q25, MiXCR alignment, in-frame beta chains only. CDR3 protein sequences are deduplicated, and each keeps its most common genes and DNA. The V and J calls were not made by the authors but by TCRdb's processing. Here the sample has under 85,000 distinct CDR3 sequences; about 14% occur a single time. About 3.7% of the sample lies in the top ten.

The sequencing used whole blood, collected at baseline. In this chain, TRBV20-1 is recombined with TRBJ2-5; TRBD2 agrees with 7 junctional bases. This sequence originates from an adult who was a healthcare worker with PCR-confirmed SARS-CoV-2 infection or an uninfected control (not recorded which). The CDR3 corresponds to CSARGYGSGETQYF. The nucleotides read TGCAGTGCTAGAGGATATGGTAGCGGGGAGACCCAGTACTTC.